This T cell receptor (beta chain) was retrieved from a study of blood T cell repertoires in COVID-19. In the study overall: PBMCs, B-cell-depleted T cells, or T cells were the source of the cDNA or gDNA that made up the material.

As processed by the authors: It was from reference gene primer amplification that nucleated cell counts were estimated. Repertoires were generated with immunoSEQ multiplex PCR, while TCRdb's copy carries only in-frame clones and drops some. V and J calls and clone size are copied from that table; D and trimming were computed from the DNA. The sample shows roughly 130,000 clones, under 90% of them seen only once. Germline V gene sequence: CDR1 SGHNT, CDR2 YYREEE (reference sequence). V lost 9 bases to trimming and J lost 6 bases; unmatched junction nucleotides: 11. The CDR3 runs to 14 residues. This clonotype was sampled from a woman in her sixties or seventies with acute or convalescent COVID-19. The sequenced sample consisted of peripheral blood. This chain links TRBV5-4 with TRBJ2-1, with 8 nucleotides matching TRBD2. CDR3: CATRDRRGANEQFF. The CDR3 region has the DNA TGTGCCACCAGGGACCGGCGGGGGGCCAATGAGCAGTTCTTC. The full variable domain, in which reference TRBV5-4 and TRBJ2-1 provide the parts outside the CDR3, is ETGVTQSPTHLIKTRGQQVTLRCSSQSGHNTVSWYQQALGQGPQFIFQYYREEENGRGNFPPRFSGLQFPNYSSELNVNALELDDSALYLCATRDRRGANEQFFGPGTRLTVL.